This is a list of T cell receptor beta chains from one sample in a study of CD8 T cells in ankylosing spondylitis. One entry per CDR3 protein, called by TCRdb with MiXCR from the 5' RACE reads. The sample shows about 220,000 distinct CDR3 sequences, about 6.7% of them seen only once. Sequenced input: blood, either unsorted or a sorted T cell fraction (not recorded which). The source of these receptors is a male donor with ankylosing spondylitis. Each CDR3 is given with its conserved first and last residue.

CDR3 protein: CASSFSQGGLAGVSYNEQFF
V gene: TRBV28
J gene: TRBJ2-1

CDR3 protein: CASSPLGRGDYNEQFF
V gene: TRBV5-6
J gene: TRBJ2-1

CDR3 protein: CASSSGRWVKDTEAFF
V gene: TRBV5-1
J gene: TRBJ1-1

CDR3 protein: CASGTGTGTIVLTF
V gene: TRBV7-9
J gene: TRBJ2-6

CDR3 protein: CATSDSGPGQGGKSQPQHF
V gene: TRBV24-1
J gene: TRBJ1-5

CDR3 protein: CASSQRQGSLNTEAFF
V gene: TRBV28
J gene: TRBJ1-1

CDR3 protein: CASAPGLADGYNEQFF
V gene: TRBV27
J gene: TRBJ2-1

CDR3 protein: CASPRMGDTEAFF
V gene: TRBV2
J gene: TRBJ1-1

CDR3 protein: CASTRGGNSPLHF
V gene: TRBV12-3/TRBV12-4
J gene: TRBJ1-6

CDR3 protein: CATSQTGGRGEQYF
V gene: TRBV24-1
J gene: TRBJ2-7

CDR3 protein: CASSQGGKKAGYTF
V gene: TRBV4-3
J gene: TRBJ1-2

CDR3 protein: CATSDPPSETQYF
V gene: TRBV24-1
J gene: TRBJ2-5

CDR3 protein: CASSLSGRVHYGYTF
V gene: TRBV7-2
J gene: TRBJ1-2

CDR3 protein: CASSQLTGPPYEQYF
V gene: TRBV14
J gene: TRBJ2-7

CDR3 protein: CASSYSIRGGETGELFF
V gene: TRBV6-5
J gene: TRBJ2-2

CDR3 protein: CASSLGILGYEQYF
V gene: TRBV11-2
J gene: TRBJ2-7

CDR3 protein: CASSWLRNEQFF
V gene: TRBV7-9
J gene: TRBJ2-1

CDR3 protein: CASSSLSSYEQYF
V gene: TRBV28
J gene: TRBJ2-7

CDR3 protein: CASSPGGGESYEQYF
V gene: TRBV6-1
J gene: TRBJ2-7

CDR3 protein: CSVYFGTGNEQYF
V gene: TRBV29-1
J gene: TRBJ2-7

CDR3 protein: CASSIQGALSNEQFF
V gene: TRBV7-9
J gene: TRBJ2-1

CDR3 protein: CASSLSLAGGLTDTQYF
V gene: TRBV7-2
J gene: TRBJ2-3

CDR3 protein: CSVHIGHQPQHF
V gene: TRBV29-1
J gene: TRBJ1-5

CDR3 protein: CSVEGDYEQYF
V gene: TRBV29-1
J gene: TRBJ2-7

CDR3 protein: CASSLDTQPQHF
V gene: TRBV7-9
J gene: TRBJ1-5

CDR3 protein: CASSQQVGASPYNEQFF
V gene: TRBV6-1
J gene: TRBJ2-1

CDR3 protein: CASSSRGFDIQYF
V gene: TRBV7-9
J gene: TRBJ2-4

CDR3 protein: CASSESRNSNQPQHF
V gene: TRBV18
J gene: TRBJ1-5

CDR3 protein: CAWSKGSGGADEQYF
V gene: TRBV30
J gene: TRBJ2-7

CDR3 protein: CASSLVGGATEAFF
V gene: TRBV11-2
J gene: TRBJ1-1

CDR3 protein: CATSRGGTSGVQETQYF
V gene: TRBV15
J gene: TRBJ2-5

CDR3 protein: CASSGQGTFSQPQHF
V gene: TRBV19
J gene: TRBJ1-5

CDR3 protein: CASSLSQGMDEQYF
V gene: TRBV7-9
J gene: TRBJ2-7

CDR3 protein: CASSVHGEGQYF
V gene: TRBV7-8
J gene: TRBJ2-3

CDR3 protein: CASSLSPVGTEAFF
V gene: TRBV28
J gene: TRBJ1-1

CDR3 protein: CASSFQTGVGNTGELFF
V gene: TRBV6-5
J gene: TRBJ2-2

CDR3 protein: CATSDRGISGELFF
V gene: TRBV24-1
J gene: TRBJ2-2

CDR3 protein: CASSPSTSSGELFF
V gene: TRBV5-6
J gene: TRBJ2-2

CDR3 protein: CSATPGLVGNEQFF
V gene: TRBV20-1
J gene: TRBJ2-1

CDR3 protein: CASSLAETGTEQPQHF
V gene: TRBV7-9
J gene: TRBJ1-5

CDR3 protein: CASSYSDRAVGSPLHF
V gene: TRBV6-6
J gene: TRBJ1-6